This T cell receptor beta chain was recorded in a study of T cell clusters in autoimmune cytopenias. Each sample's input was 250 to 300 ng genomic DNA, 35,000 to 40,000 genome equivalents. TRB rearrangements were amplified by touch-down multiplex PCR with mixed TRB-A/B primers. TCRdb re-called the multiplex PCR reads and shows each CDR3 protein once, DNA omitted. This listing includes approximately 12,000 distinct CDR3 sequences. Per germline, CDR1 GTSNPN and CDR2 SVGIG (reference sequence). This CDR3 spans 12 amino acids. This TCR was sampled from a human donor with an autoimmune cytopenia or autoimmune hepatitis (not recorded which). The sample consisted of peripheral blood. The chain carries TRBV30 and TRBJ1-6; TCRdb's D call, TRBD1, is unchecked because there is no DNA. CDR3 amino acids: CASGTGHSPLHF.